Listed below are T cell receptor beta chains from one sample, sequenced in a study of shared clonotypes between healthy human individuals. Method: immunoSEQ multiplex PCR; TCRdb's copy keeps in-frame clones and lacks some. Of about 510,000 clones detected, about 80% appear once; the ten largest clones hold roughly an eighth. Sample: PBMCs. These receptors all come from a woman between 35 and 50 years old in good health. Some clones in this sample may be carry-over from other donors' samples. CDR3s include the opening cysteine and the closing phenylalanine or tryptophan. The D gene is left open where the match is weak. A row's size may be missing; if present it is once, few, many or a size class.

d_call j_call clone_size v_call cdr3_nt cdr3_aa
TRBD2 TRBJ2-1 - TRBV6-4 TGTGCCAGCAGTCAGACTAGCGGGAGGTACAATGAGCAGTTCTTC CASSQTSGRYNEQFF
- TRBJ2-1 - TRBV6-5 TGTGCCAGCAGTTTCATCGGACAAGAGCAGTTCTTC CASSFIGQEQFF
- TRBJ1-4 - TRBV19 TGTGCCAGTAGCCCATTTAGGGGCGGGAGATGGAAACTGTTTTTT CASSPFRGGRWKLFF
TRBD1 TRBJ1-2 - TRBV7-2 TGTGCCAGCAGCTTAGAGGGCTGGGACAGGAATGGCTACACCTTC CASSLEGWDRNGYTF
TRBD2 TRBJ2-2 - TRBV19 TGTGCCAGTAGTATAGTTGGACTAGCGCCGTCCACCGGGGAGCTGTTTTTT CASSIVGLAPSTGELFF
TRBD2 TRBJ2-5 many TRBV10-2 TGCGCCAGCAGTCTAGCGGGAGTAGAGACCCAGTACTTC CASSLAGVETQYF
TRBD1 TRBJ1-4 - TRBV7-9 TGTGCCAGCAGCCCGAGGGACAGTAGGCAGGGGTCCGGGGCTGAAAAACTGTTTTTT CASSPRDSRQGSGAEKLFF
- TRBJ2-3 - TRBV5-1 TGCGCCAGCACCGGACTTGCGGCAACCGGGACGCAGTATTTT CASTGLAATGTQYF
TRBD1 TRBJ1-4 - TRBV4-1 TGCGCCAGCAGCCAGATCGGGACAGGGAGAAATGAAAAACTGTTTTTT CASSQIGTGRNEKLFF
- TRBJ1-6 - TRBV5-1 TGCGCCAGCAGCCGGGAAAGGGATTCACCCCTCCACTTT CASSRERDSPLHF
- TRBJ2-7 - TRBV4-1 TGCGCCAGCAGCCAAGAGCAGGGGTTGGGGACCTACGAGCAGTACTTC CASSQEQGLGTYEQYF
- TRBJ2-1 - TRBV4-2 TGTGCCAGCAGCCAAGACCAGCTAGCCCGGAACCTTAACACCTACAATGAGCAGTTCTTC CASSQDQLARNLNTYNEQFF
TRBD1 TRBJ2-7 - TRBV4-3 TGCGCCAGCAGCCAAGAGCTGACAGGGGCGCGGGAGCAGTACTTC CASSQELTGAREQYF
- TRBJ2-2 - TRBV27 TGTGCCAGCAGTTTAAAGGACTATCACAACACCGGGGAGCTGTTTTTT CASSLKDYHNTGELFF
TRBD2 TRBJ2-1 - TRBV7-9 TGTGCCAGCAGCTCCCAGCGGGAGAGCCCAAACAATGAGCAGTTCTTC CASSSQRESPNNEQFF
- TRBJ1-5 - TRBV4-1 TGCGCCAGCAGCCACGAGGGAGGTCAGGGCATCAATCAGCCCCAGCATTTT CASSHEGGQGINQPQHF
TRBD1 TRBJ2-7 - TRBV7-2 TGTGCCAGCAGCCCGGACAGGGGTAGCAACGAGCAGTACTTC CASSPDRGSNEQYF
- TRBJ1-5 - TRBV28 TGTGTCAGCAGTACCAATCCGGGCTCCGATCAGCCCCAGCATTTT CVSSTNPGSDQPQHF
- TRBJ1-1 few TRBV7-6 TGTGCCAGCAGCTTAGATCCGGGGAACACTGAAGCTTTCTTT CASSLDPGNTEAFF
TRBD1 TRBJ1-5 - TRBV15 TGTGCCACCAGCAGCCACAGGGGGAGCAATCAGCCCCAGCATTTT CATSSHRGSNQPQHF
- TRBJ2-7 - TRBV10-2 TGCGCCAGCAGTGACCAGTACGAGCAGTACTTC CASSDQYEQYF
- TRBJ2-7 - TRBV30 TGTGCCTGGAGTGAGGGGGGGCTCACCTACGAGCAGTACTTC CAWSEGGLTYEQYF
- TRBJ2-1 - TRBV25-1 TGTGCCAGCAGTGGGCCCGGACAGCTCTCCTACAATGAGCAGTTCTTC CASSGPGQLSYNEQFF
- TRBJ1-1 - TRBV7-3 TGTGCCAGCAGCTTAAATCAGGGATCCACTGAAGCTTTCTTT CASSLNQGSTEAFF
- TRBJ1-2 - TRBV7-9 TGTGCCAGCAGCTTAGATGGGGGATCTGACTATGGCTACACCTTC CASSLDGGSDYGYTF
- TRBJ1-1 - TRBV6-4 TGTGCCAGCAGTGAAGGGTCTGGCACTGAAGCTTTCTTT CASSEGSGTEAFF
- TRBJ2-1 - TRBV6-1 TGTGCCAGCAGTGCCTCCCTAGGCCGGGAGCAGTTCTTC CASSASLGREQFF
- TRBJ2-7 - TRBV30 TGTGCCTGGAACCGACAAAACTCCTACGAGCAGTACTTC CAWNRQNSYEQYF
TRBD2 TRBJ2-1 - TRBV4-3 TGCGCCAGCAGTCGGGGGCGGGAGGGCCGGAGGGACAATGAGCAGTTCTTC CASSRGREGRRDNEQFF
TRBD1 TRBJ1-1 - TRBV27 TGTGCCAGCAGTCGGACAGGGTTAACTGAAGCTTTCTTT CASSRTGLTEAFF
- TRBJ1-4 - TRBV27 TGTGCCAGCAGTTTAAACTCGGTTAATGAAAAACTGTTTTTT CASSLNSVNEKLFF
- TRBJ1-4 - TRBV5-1 TGCGCCAGCAGGCCCTCGACCCAGGAAAAACTGTTTTTT CASRPSTQEKLFF
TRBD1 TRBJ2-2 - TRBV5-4 TGTGCCAGCAGCTCGGACAGGGTGAACACCGGGGAGCTGTTTTTT CASSSDRVNTGELFF
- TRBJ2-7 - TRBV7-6 TGTGCCAGCAGCGCCACCGACGGGTCCTACGAGCAGTACTTC CASSATDGSYEQYF
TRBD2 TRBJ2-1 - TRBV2 TGTGCCAGCAGTCCACTAGCGGGAGGGCTGGTAGAGCAGTTCTTC CASSPLAGGLVEQFF
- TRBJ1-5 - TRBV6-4 TGTGCCAGCAGCGGGGAACTGGGACAGCCCCAGCATTTT CASSGELGQPQHF
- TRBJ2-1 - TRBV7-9 TGTGCCAGCAGCATAGTCGGGACTCCCAATGAGCAGTTCTTC CASSIVGTPNEQFF
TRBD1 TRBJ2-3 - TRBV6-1 TGTGCCAGCAGTGTAACAGGGGGCGTCGCAGATACGCAGTATTTT CASSVTGGVADTQYF
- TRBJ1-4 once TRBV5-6 TGTGCCAGCAGCCTCTCGGGACGGAGAGGGGAAAAACTGTTTTTT CASSLSGRRGEKLFF
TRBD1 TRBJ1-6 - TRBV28 TGTGCCAGCAGTTTGAGGGGGCAGAGTAATTCACCCCTCCACTTT CASSLRGQSNSPLHF
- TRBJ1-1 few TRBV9 TGTGCCAGCAGCGTAAGAGGGAACACTGAAGCTTTCTTT CASSVRGNTEAFF
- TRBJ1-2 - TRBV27 TGTGCCAGCTGGGGGGTCGAGGGGTTTGGCTACACCTTC CASWGVEGFGYTF
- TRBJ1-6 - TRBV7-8 TGTGCCAGCAGCCCCGGGACGGGCTATTCACCCCTCCACTTT CASSPGTGYSPLHF
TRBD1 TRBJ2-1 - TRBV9 TGTGCCAGCAGCGTAGACAGGGGGTCCTACAATGAGCAGTTCTTC CASSVDRGSYNEQFF
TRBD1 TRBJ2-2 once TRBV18 TGTGCCAGCTCACCGCGGACAGGGGAGACCGGGGAGCTGTTTTTT CASSPRTGETGELFF
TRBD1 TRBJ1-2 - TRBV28 TGTGCCAGCAGAGACAGGGGTGGGAGAGACTATGGCTACACCTTC CASRDRGGRDYGYTF
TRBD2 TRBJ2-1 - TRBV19 TGTGCCAGTAGTATAGGACTAGCGGGCCTCAATGAGCAGTTCTTC CASSIGLAGLNEQFF
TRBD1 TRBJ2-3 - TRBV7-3 TGTGCCAGCAGCTTAGTCGGGACAGGGGGCGCAGATACGCAGTATTTT CASSLVGTGGADTQYF
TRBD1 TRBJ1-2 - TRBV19 TGTGCCAGTAGCCCCTCGACAGGGGGCTATGGCTACACCTTC CASSPSTGGYGYTF
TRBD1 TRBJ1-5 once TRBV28 TGTGCCAGCAGGGACAGGGGGTATCAGCCCCAGCATTTT CASRDRGYQPQHF
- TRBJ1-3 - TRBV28 TGTGCCAGCAGGGACCGAGAAACCTCCTCTGGAAACACCATATATTTT CASRDRETSSGNTIYF
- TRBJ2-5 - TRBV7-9 TGTGCCAGCAGCTTAGGCAGGGGTTCAGGCAAAGAGACCCAGTACTTC CASSLGRGSGKETQYF